This T cell receptor (beta chain) stems from a study of Ad26.COV2.S vaccination and SARS-CoV-2 variants. Study overall: Dosing was one shot or two shots 56 days apart.

This CDR3 comprises 15 residues. The germline gives CDR1 SGHVS, CDR2 FNYEAQ. V was pared by 5 bases and J by 2 bases, with 13 bases between. Assay: immunoSEQ multiplex PCR; the TCRdb copy retains only in-frame clones and omits some. This table has fewer than 800,000 clones, 70% to 90% appearing once. Treatment reported: 15 to 20 received Ad26.COV2.S at low or high dose, single or two shots; roughly five received placebo; per-sample allocation not given. Sampling happened 63 days after the first vaccine or placebo injection. This sequence originates from a person aged 18-65 years who received the Ad26.COV2.S COVID-19 vaccine or a placebo. The chain combines TRBV7-6 with TRBJ2-1; D ambiguous. The input for sequencing was peripheral blood, taken in a trial of Ad26.COV2.S vaccine versus placebo. CDR3: CASSPRGPAYNEQFF. The CDR3, as DNA: TGTGCCAGCAGCCCCCGTGGGCCCGCCTACAATGAGCAGTTCTTC.